The rows below give T cell receptor beta chains drawn from one sample of a study of T cell repertoires in cytomegalovirus infection. TCRdb re-called the reads through MiXCR, storing one row per CDR3 protein. Here the sample spans tens of thousands of distinct CDR3 sequences, around 27% being singletons. What these receptors recognize is not known. The source material was CD8+ T cells from cultured PBMCs, sampled from culture after CMV antigen stimulation. Receptors were obtained from a human donor in good health (CMV status not recorded). Some clones in this sample may be carry-over from other donors' samples. CDR3s include the opening cysteine and the closing phenylalanine or tryptophan. A D gene is named only where the DNA matches it firmly. The size field is filled for only some rows; it gives once, few, many or a size class.

V	J	D	size	CDR3	DNA
TRBV27	TRBJ2-5	TRBD2	NA	CASSFLAGGRETQYF	TGTGCCAGCAGTTTTCTAGCGGGGGGACGGGAGACCCAGTACTTC
TRBV20-1	TRBJ2-7	TRBD2	NA	CSATPTSGRSYEQYF	TGCAGTGCTACCCCAACTAGCGGACGCTCCTACGAGCAGTACTTC
TRBV6-1	TRBJ2-6	NA	NA	CASSFASGANVLTF	TGTGCCAGCAGTTTCGCCTCTGGGGCCAACGTCCTGACTTTC
TRBV6-6	TRBJ1-1	NA	many	CASSYGGAMNTEAFF	TGTGCCAGCAGTTACGGGGGAGCCATGAACACTGAAGCTTTCTTT
TRBV7-2	TRBJ2-7	NA	many	CASSLMSKHNEQYF	TGTGCCAGCAGCTTAATGTCAAAGCACAACGAGCAGTACTTC
TRBV6-1	TRBJ1-2	NA	NA	CASSPRQPPFTF	TGTGCCAGCAGCCCCAGACAGCCTCCGTTTACCTTC
TRBV7-9	TRBJ2-1	NA	few	CASSLGLGTPDYNEQFF	TGTGCCAGCAGCTTAGGACTCGGGACACCTGACTACAATGAGCAGTTCTTC
TRBV7-9	TRBJ1-1	NA	many	CASTDGRNTEAFF	TGTGCCAGCACGGACGGGAGGAACACTGAAGCTTTCTTT
TRBV15	TRBJ1-1	NA	NA	CATSAQRGYREAFF	TGTGCCACCAGCGCTCAAAGGGGGTATAGGGAAGCTTTCTTT
TRBV19	TRBJ1-1	NA	NA	CVTEPGVMNTEAFF	TGTGTCACCGAACCCGGGGTTATGAACACTGAAGCTTTCTTT
TRBV6-1	TRBJ1-1	NA	NA	CASSEGQANTEAFF	TGTGCCAGCAGTGAAGGACAGGCGAACACTGAAGCTTTCTTT
TRBV10-3	TRBJ1-1	NA	NA	CAISESSRGVDEAFF	TGTGCCATCAGTGAGTCGAGTCGGGGGGTGGATGAAGCTTTCTTT
TRBV7-9	TRBJ2-3	TRBD1	once	CASSPPQGASDTQYF	TGTGCCAGCAGCCCCCCACAGGGGGCTTCAGATACGCAGTATTTT
TRBV29-1	TRBJ1-4	NA	many	CSVDTGRNEKLFF	TGCAGCGTCGACACGGGACGGAATGAAAAACTGTTTTTT
TRBV12-3/TRBV12-4	TRBJ2-2	TRBD2	many	CASSVPSGGNTGELFF	TGTGCCAGCAGTGTGCCTAGCGGGGGGAACACCGGGGAGCTGTTTTTT
TRBV9	TRBJ1-2	NA	NA	CASSVGRLDPNYGYTF	TGTGCCAGCAGCGTAGGTCGGCTGGATCCTAACTATGGCTACACCTTC
TRBV5-3	TRBJ2-3	TRBD1	NA	CASSPYRGQGDTQYF	TGTGCCAGCAGCCCATACAGGGGGCAGGGAGATACGCAGTATTTT
TRBV27	TRBJ2-1	NA	NA	CASGQSHGPNEQFF	TGTGCCAGCGGCCAGTCACACGGACCCAATGAGCAGTTCTTC
TRBV6-5	TRBJ2-5	NA	many	CASSYSGQSAKTQYF	TGTGCCAGCAGTTACTCCGGACAGAGCGCGAAGACCCAGTACTTC
TRBV19	TRBJ2-1	TRBD2	few	CASNDIAGGAHEQFF	TGTGCCAGTAACGACATAGCGGGGGGGGCGCATGAGCAGTTCTTC
TRBV11-2	TRBJ2-5	TRBD2	many	CASSSRLAGAGETQYF	TGTGCCAGCAGCTCCCGACTAGCGGGAGCGGGGGAGACCCAGTACTTC
TRBV19	TRBJ2-1	NA	few	CATSMDSGWDEQFF	TGTGCCACCAGTATGGATAGCGGTTGGGATGAGCAGTTCTTC
TRBV7-9	TRBJ2-5	NA	few	CASKAQPRETQYF	TGTGCCAGCAAGGCCCAGCCCCGAGAGACCCAGTACTTC
TRBV28	TRBJ2-1	TRBD2	few	CASSLSPLGLAGDNEQFF	TGTGCCAGCAGTTTATCGCCCCTTGGGCTAGCGGGAGACAATGAGCAGTTCTTC
TRBV7-9	TRBJ2-1	TRBD2	NA	CASSFRLAGVDEQFF	TGTGCCAGCAGCTTTCGGTTAGCGGGAGTCGATGAGCAGTTCTTC
TRBV2	TRBJ1-2	NA	NA	CASSDQGEQDGYTF	TGTGCCAGCAGTGATCAGGGCGAGCAGGATGGCTACACCTTC